The 5 T cell receptor beta chains presented below share a single source sample, sequenced in a study of T-cell reconstitution after alpha-beta-depleted transplantation in children. A library of TCRbeta sequences, prepared with unique molecular identifiers, was generated. Via MiXCR, TCRdb re-called the PCR reads, giving one row per CDR3 protein. The sample includes approximately 290,000 distinct CDR3 sequences, more than 9% of them seen just once. Source: peripheral blood, taken 180 days after TCRalphabeta/CD19-depleted stem cell transplant. All receptors derive from a male patient aged 2 to 10 who had a stem cell transplant for chronic granulomatous disease, so the T cells may come from the graft donor.

The CDR3 here is CASKPSGDEQFF. The CDR3, as DNA: TGTGCCAGCAAACCGTCGGGGGATGAGCAGTTCTTC. The chain recombines TRBV2 with TRBJ2-1, with D maybe TRBD2 (6 bases). Germline CDR1 is SNHLY and CDR2 is FYNNEI. This CDR3 contains 12 residues. V lost 7 bases to trimming and J lost 8 bases, with 12 bases between them.

This clonotype was seen repeatedly, ten times or more. The chain is built from TRBV12-3 or TRBV12-4 and TRBJ1-6; D gene unclear. V was cut by 6 bases and J by 7 bases, with 16 bases left in between. This CDR3 region has 15 residues. The CDR3 region is CASSAGRRENSPLHF. The CDR3 DNA is TGTGCCAGCAGCGCCGGTCGCCGTGAGAATTCACCCCTCCACTTT.

This clonotype was counted many times. The chain links TRBV20-1 to TRBJ2-1, with D uncertain. Trimming left V 4 bases short and J 5 bases short, with 12 bases between. The CDR3 is 13 amino acids. The germline CDR1 and CDR2 sequences are DFQATT and SNEGSKA (reference sequence). The CDR3 DNA sequence: TGCAGTGCTAATTCGATTATAGACAATGAGCAGTTCTTC. Its translation is CSANSIIDNEQFF.

This clonotype was counted at least ten times. This chain uses TRBV12-3 or TRBV12-4 with TRBJ2-4; 8 bases match TRBD2. CDR3 size: 18 residues. V lost 4 bases to trimming and J lost 0 bases; unmatched junction nucleotides: 11. The CDR3 loop reads CASSSPGGALLAKNIQYF. The CDR3 DNA is TGTGCCAGCAGTTCACCCGGGGGGGCCCTTCTAGCCAAAAACATTCAGTACTTC.

CDR3 residues: CAWSPFADTQYF. The CDR3 bases are TGTGCCTGGAGTCCATTCGCAGATACGCAGTATTTT. The chain recombines TRBV30 with TRBJ2-3; no definite D call. This CDR3 contains 12 residues. Germline CDR1 is GTSNPN and CDR2 is SVGIG (reference sequence). Trimming took 2 bases from V and 4 from J, leaving 7 bases between them.